The clone carrying this TCR beta chain was picked up one time. Source study methods: Amplification of reference gene primers was used by the study to estimate nucleated cell counts. Here immunoSEQ multiplex PCR was the method, and the copy in TCRdb shows in-frame clones only, minus some. V and J calls and clone size are copied from that table; D and trimming were computed from the DNA. The sample holds about 68,000 clones, 70% to 80% seen once. These data originate in a study of blood T cell repertoires in COVID-19. Across the study: Acute and convalescent COVID-19 specimens originated in the United States, Italy and Spain. In each case, the material was cDNA or gDNA derived from T cells, B-cell-depleted T cells, or PBMCs.

V lost 2 bases, J lost 0 bases, and 3 bases lay in between. Germline CDR1 and CDR2: SGHRS and YFSETQ. CDR3 length: 13 residues. What was sequenced was peripheral blood. The receptor's source is a human donor in a cohort sampled during active COVID-19. This chain joins TRBV5-1 and TRBJ1-3; D ambiguous. The CDR3 DNA sequence: TGCGCCAGCAGCTTTCTCTCTGGAAACACCATATATTTT. Protein: CASSFLSGNTIYF.